The present T cell receptor (beta chain) was sequenced within a study of T cells in Graves' hyperthyroidism and ophthalmopathy. V shed 5 bases and J shed 4 bases, with 11 bases lying between them. CDR3 length: 13 amino acids. Germline V gene data show CDR1 as SGHVS and CDR2 as FNYEAQ. The investigators amplified TCR beta CDR3 regions from RNA transcripts. Primed by the HTBI set, a first-round RT-PCR was run on the TCR CDR3. TCRdb reprocessed the multiplex PCR reads via MiXCR and lists one record per CDR3 protein. Among hundreds of thousands of distinct CDR3 sequences listed, more than 20% were seen once. This clonotype has at least ten counts.

The material sequenced was blood. The chain couples TRBV7-6 to TRBJ2-5, with D possibly being TRBD1 (6 bases). The receptor comes from a man in his thirties or forties with Graves' ophthalmopathy. Here the CDR3 DNA reads TGTGCCAGCAGCGGCCAGGGGAGAGAGACCCAGTACTTC. Residues: CASSGQGRETQYF.